This TCR beta chain was retrieved from a study of blood T cells in healthy people across ages. Study-wide findings and caveats: It was not known whether donors were CMV positive (a possible confounder of expanded clonotype changes).

Together with a sample-barcoded 5' primer, a J-beta primer mix was included in a second PCR lasting about 6 to 12 cycles. TCRdb re-derived calls from the 5' RACE reads in MiXCR, one entry per CDR3 protein. The table records around 800,000 distinct CDR3 sequences, roughly 24% of them present only once. The germline V gene encodes CDR1 LNHNV and CDR2 YYDKDF (reference sequence). The CDR3 contains 14 residues. V was pared by 0 bases and J by 5 bases, with 10 bases between. About this clonotype itself: Antigen unknown.

The sample was also linked to a second study, of T cells of mothers and their children. According to that study: Using the M1S primer, the second PCR added sample barcodes along with 2-4 random nucleotides. Each child gave about 3 million TCR beta CDR3 reads (each mother, over 10 million). Similar thymic selection effects on TCR recombination output appear in pairs, both related and unrelated.

J is TRBJ2-5 and V is TRBV15, with D maybe TRBD1 (5 bases). This clonotype was obtained from a boy younger than 18 in good health. Material for sequencing was blood. The CDR3 is CATSRDARVETQYF. In nucleotides, the CDR3 is TGTGCCACCAGCAGAGATGCCAGGGTGGAGACCCAGTACTTC. The whole variable domain, filled in from reference TRBV15 and TRBJ2-5, reads DAMVIQNPRYQVTQFGKPVTLSCSQTLNHNVMYWYQQKSSQAPKLLFHYYDKDFNNEADTPDNFQSRRPNTSFCFLDIRSPGLGDTAMYLCATSRDARVETQYFGPGTRLLVL.